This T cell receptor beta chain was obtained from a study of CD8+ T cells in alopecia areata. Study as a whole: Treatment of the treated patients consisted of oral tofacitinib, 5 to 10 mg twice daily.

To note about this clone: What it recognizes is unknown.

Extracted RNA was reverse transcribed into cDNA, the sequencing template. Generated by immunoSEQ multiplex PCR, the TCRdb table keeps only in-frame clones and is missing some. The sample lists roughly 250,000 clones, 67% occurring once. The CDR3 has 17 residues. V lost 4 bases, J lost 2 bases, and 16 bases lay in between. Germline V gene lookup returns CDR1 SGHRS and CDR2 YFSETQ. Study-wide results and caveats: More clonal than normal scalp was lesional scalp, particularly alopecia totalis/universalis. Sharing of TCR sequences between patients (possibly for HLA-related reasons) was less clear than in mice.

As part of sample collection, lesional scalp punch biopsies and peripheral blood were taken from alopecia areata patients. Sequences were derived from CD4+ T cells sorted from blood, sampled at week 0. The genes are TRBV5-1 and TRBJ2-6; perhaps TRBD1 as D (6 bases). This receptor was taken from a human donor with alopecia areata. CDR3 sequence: CASSPQLTGTGANVLTF. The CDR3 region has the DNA TGCGCCAGCAGCCCCCAACTGACAGGAACTGGGGCCAACGTCCTGACTTTC.